This TCR beta chain originates from a study of cytomegalovirus exposure and HLA in healthy donors. Germline V lookup: CDR1 SGHRS, CDR2 YFSETQ. With 4 bases clipped from V and 7 bases from J, the junction kept 12 bases outside the gene matches. The CDR3 is 17 residues long. The PCR contained 60 Vbeta and 13 Jbeta primers. TCRdb keeps only in-frame clones here, not all; method: immunoSEQ multiplex PCR. The sample table sets out approximately 70,000 clones. The chain links TRBV5-1 to TRBJ1-4; TRBD1 aligns across 11 bases. The sequence came from a female donor in good health and CMV-seropositive. The specimen was PBMCs. The CDR3 sequence: CASSTLPGTGGREKLFF. The CDR3 DNA reads as TGCGCCAGCAGCACCTTACCGGGGACAGGGGGTCGTGAAAAACTGTTTTTT.